This T cell receptor (beta chain) emerged from a study of blood T cell repertoires in COVID-19 (dated by TCRdb to the early 2020s). Study-level background: Samples from collaborators originated in the United States, Italy and Spain and spanned both the acute and convalescent phases of COVID-19. The material from the prospective study consisted of cDNA or gDNA derived from T cells, B-cell-depleted T cells, or PBMCs. Deeply sampled blood TCRbeta repertoires from subjects exposed to, actively infected with, or recovered from COVID-19 were included in the dataset. The repertoires were released in a freely available public database intended as a resource for research on the immune response to SARS-CoV-2. The samples were drawn from the first 160 participants of the ongoing ImmuneRACE study and from 1,254 subjects provided by 6 global collaborators. Sample metadata almost always included a de-identified subject ID, COVID-19 status, age in years and sex. Where available, HLA class I and class II types were obtained from metadata supplied by the sample provider rather than from assay-based typing. Study-wide conclusions, independent of this receptor: Clinical and demographic metadata were provided uncurated, with the amount varying by source and participant.

Samples from volunteer blood donors who had recovered from COVID-19 were contributed by a second Seattle source. Collaborating institutions collected whole blood in K2EDTA tubes following their own protocols. Collaborator samples were shipped for TCRbeta analysis as frozen whole blood, isolated PBMCs, or DNA extracted from either sample type. Trimming leaves V shorter by 0 bases and J shorter by 8 bases, with the junction holding 9 bases beyond the gene matches. As encoded in the germline V gene, CDR1 is KGHDR while CDR2 is SFDVKD. The CDR3 starts with the cysteine, ends with the phenylalanine, and has 17 residues. The read is trimmed to its CDR3 DNA, 51 bases read in frame from base 1. With regard to this clone: Its target antigen remains unknown. Base qualities are missing; no much larger clone stands one base away.

TCRbeta CDR3 regions were amplified from genomic DNA by means of the immunoSEQ Assay, a bias-controlled multiplex PCR. Processing in the source paper ran as follows. Nucleated cell counts per sample were estimated from amplification of reference gene primers within the assay. To quantify the absolute abundance of each unique TCRbeta CDR3 rearrangement, sequence reads were collapsed and filtered. For each sample, productive Simpson clonality was calculated by taking the square root of Simpson's diversity index across productive rearrangements. Sourced from immuneACCESS, this table was stored by TCRdb with only in-frame sequences that have V and J called. A share of the clones is absent; for the studies checked, an unresolved V gene accounts for under half, and the remainder has no known explanation. The V and J calls and clone size were taken over from that table, and D and trimming were inferred from the DNA. Present in this sample are 190,000 or so clones, approximately 90% of which were seen just once. 0.7% to 0.9% of the sample comes from the top ten.

Sequenced: peripheral blood. The rearranged segments are TRBV24-1 and TRBJ2-1, and TRBD1 matches 10 of the central bases. This TCR was recovered from a woman aged 18-29 years who had recovered from COVID-19. The DNA sequence is as follows: TGTGCCACCAGTGATTTGGGGAGACAGGGGGCGGGGGATGAGCAGTTCTTC. It translates to CATSDLGRQGAGDEQFF.